This T cell receptor (beta chain) was sequenced for a study of T cell responses to AZD1222 COVID-19 vaccine. The study, taken as a whole, reports: Donor demographics were predominantly white British with a female majority; clonal diversity may be underestimated. Nearly half of spike-specific TCRs reportedly target variant regions that are unmutated in the B.1.351 and B.1.1.7 variants. CD4 TCRs linked to vaccination spanned spike, dominating at 160-218 and 743-854.

The ends lost 0 bases at V and 7 bases at J; junction bases unmatched: 0. The germline CDR1 and CDR2 sequences are SGHNT and YENEEA. The CDR3 has 15 amino acids. Some clones are missing from TCRdb's copy, which holds only in-frame ones; the method was immunoSEQ multiplex PCR. The data contain about 70,000 clones, approximately 90% of them singletons. As for this clone: The antigen remains undetermined.

Material: peripheral blood, obtained 28 days after the second AZD1222 dose. The receptor was derived from an adult who received the AZD1222 COVID-19 vaccine. The chain recombines TRBV11-3 with TRBJ2-1; 13 bases fit TRBD2. The chain's CDR3 is CASSLELAGGNEQFF. Here the CDR3 DNA reads TGTGCCAGCAGCTTAGAACTAGCGGGAGGGAATGAGCAGTTCTTC.